These 23 T cell receptor beta chains originate from one sample sequenced in a study of Graves' ophthalmopathy and Graves' hyperthyroidism. RNA transcripts yielded amplified TCR beta CDR3 regions. Second-round multiplex PCR came after a first-round RT-PCR that employed HTBI primers. One entry per CDR3 protein, called by TCRdb with MiXCR from the multiplex PCR reads. The repertoire holds some 210,000 distinct CDR3 sequences, less than 30% seen once, with about 8.2% in the top ten. Sequencing input: peripheral blood. The receptors stem from a man aged 50-60 years with Graves' ophthalmopathy.

This clonotype was detected ten times or more. The chain is built from TRBV20-1 and TRBJ2-5, with 8 bases matching TRBD1. The V and J ends lost 7 bases and 2 bases, in that order; junction bases with no gene match: 0. The germline gives CDR1 DFQATT, CDR2 SNEGSKA (reference sequence). There are 11 residues in the CDR3. CDR3 sequence: CSGDRQETQYF. The CDR3 bases are TGCAGTGGGGACAGGCAAGAGACCCAGTACTTC.

The table lists this clonotype with many counts. The rearrangement joins TRBV5-1 to TRBJ2-4; D is perhaps TRBD2 (6 bases). The length of the CDR3 is 13 residues. V was shortened by 1 base and J by 9 bases, with 11 bases between the two germline ends. Germline V gene sequence: CDR1 SGHRS, CDR2 YFSETQ. The CDR3 sequence: CASSLLGGSIQYF. Here the CDR3 DNA reads TGCGCCAGCAGCTTGCTAGGAGGGAGCATTCAGTACTTC.

The CDR3 protein is CASSVNRAGSPHLYEQYF. The CDR3 DNA reads TGTGCCAGCAGCGTCAATCGAGCGGGGTCCCCCCACCTTTACGAGCAGTACTTC. The genes are TRBV11-1 and TRBJ2-7; 7 positions match TRBD2. V lost 5 bases to trimming and J lost 4 bases; unmatched junction nucleotides: 20. Germline-derived CDR1 and CDR2 are SGHAT and FQDESV (reference sequence). The CDR3 has 18 amino acids.

The CDR3 coding sequence is TGTGCCAGCAGTTACGATAGGGGGCGTCAGCCCCAGCATTTT. Protein: CASSYDRGRQPQHF. The V call is TRBV6-5, the J call TRBJ1-5, with 7 nucleotides matching TRBD1. Germline V gene lookup returns CDR1 MNHEY and CDR2 SVGAGI. The CDR3 is 14 amino acids. With V trimmed by 2 bases and J by 6 bases, 4 bases remained unmatched.

This clonotype appeared many times. The chain couples TRBV27 to TRBJ2-7, with 8 bases fitting TRBD2. Per germline, CDR1 MNHEY and CDR2 SMNVEV (reference sequence). Losses at the gene ends were 1 base for V and 5 bases for J; bases not matched to a gene: 7. The CDR3 covers 15 residues. For the CDR3, the DNA is TGTGCCAGCAGTTTATTCCGGGAGGGCCCGCACGAGCAGTACTTC. This sequence encodes CASSLFREGPHEQYF.

The gene calls are TRBV29-1 and TRBJ1-1, with TRBD1 matching over 10 bases. This CDR3 region has 15 residues. The J segment lost 4 bases and the V segment lost 6 bases, leaving 11 bases of the junction unmatched. Germline CDR1 SQVTM, CDR2 ANQGSEA. This chain's CDR3 is CSVSTDRGRLTEAFF. In DNA form, the CDR3 reads TGCAGCGTCTCAACTGACAGGGGGCGGCTCACTGAAGCTTTCTTT.

This clonotype was detected many times. The chain recombines TRBV19 with TRBJ2-7, with TRBD2 as a possible D gene (6 bases). The germline V gene encodes CDR1 LNHDA and CDR2 SQIVND (reference sequence). The CDR3 is made up of 14 amino acids. The germline V and J ends were trimmed by 6 bases and 1 base, with 13 bases remaining between them. The CDR3 loop is CASRMGGTSYEQYF. The CDR3 coding sequence is TGTGCCAGTAGGATGGGAGGAACATCCTACGAGCAGTACTTC.

This clonotype has a count of ten or more. The chain carries TRBV28 and TRBJ1-1, with D unresolved. The CDR3 totals 11 residues. CDR1 is MDHEN and CDR2 is SYDVKM in the germline V gene. Trimming stripped 5 bases from V and 8 bases from J, with 9 bases between. In DNA, the CDR3 is TGTGCCAGCAGTCTGTACAGAGAAGCTTTCTTT. Translating it yields CASSLYREAFF. The full variable domain, rest sourced from reference TRBV28 and TRBJ1-1, is DVKVTQSSRYLVKRTGEKVFLECVQDMDHENMFWYRQDPGLGLRLIYFSYDVKMKEKGDIPEGYSVSREKKERFSLILESASTNQTSMYLCASSLYREAFFGQGTRLTVV.

This clonotype was counted at least ten times. The gene calls are TRBV7-8 and TRBJ2-2; TRBD1 agrees at 9 bases. CDR1 and CDR2 from the germline V gene are SGHVS and FQNEAQ. The CDR3 extends over 16 amino acids. V lost 0 bases to trimming and J lost 1 base; unmatched junction nucleotides: 0. The CDR3 DNA is TGTGCCAGCAGCTTAGCGGACAGGGGGAACACCGGGGAGCTGTTTTTT. This codes for CASSLADRGNTGELFF.

This clonotype was counted at least ten times. The chain employs TRBV28 and TRBJ2-7, with no clear D. Germline CDR1 and CDR2: MDHEN and SYDVKM. Between the trimmed V and J ends, which lost 7 bases and 0 bases, there was a span of 13 bases. The CDR3 sequence is 14 residues long. The CDR3 coding sequence is TGTGCCAGCATTGGAGCAAAACCCTCCTACGAGCAGTACTTC. Protein product: CASIGAKPSYEQYF.

This clonotype was detected ten times or more. This chain joins TRBV12-3 or TRBV12-4 and TRBJ2-5; 7 nucleotides align to TRBD1. This CDR3 has 14 residues. V was pared by 1 base and J by 6 bases, with 5 bases of the junction left unmatched. The CDR3 sequence: CASSLETGEKTQYF. CDR3 sequence (DNA): TGTGCCAGCAGTTTAGAAACAGGGGAAAAGACCCAGTACTTC.

V is TRBV11-2 and J is TRBJ2-7; D might be TRBD1 (6 bases). Germline CDR1 reads SGHAT; CDR2 reads FQNNGV. The V gene lost 4 bases and the J gene lost 0 bases, with 10 bases spanning the gap. The CDR3 is 14 amino acids. The CDR3, as DNA: TGTGCCAGCAGCTCACAGGGAATCTCCTACGAGCAGTACTTC. The encoded protein is CASSSQGISYEQYF.

At least ten counts were recorded for this clonotype. The rearrangement uses TRBV7-2 and TRBJ2-2; 10 bases match TRBD2. The CDR3 covers 16 residues. V was clipped by 4 bases and J by 1 base; unmatched bases: 3. The V gene's germline CDR1 is SGHTA and CDR2 FQGNSA. CDR3 region: CASSWLAGGNTGELFF. The DNA of the CDR3 is TGTGCCAGCAGCTGGTTAGCGGGAGGGAACACCGGGGAGCTGTTTTTT. The full variable domain, its missing parts supplied by reference TRBV7-2 and TRBJ2-2, is GAGVSQSPSNKVTEKGKDVELRCDPISGHTALYWYRQSLGQGLEFLIYFQGNSAPDKSGLPSDRFSAERTGGSVSTLTIQRTQQEDSAVYLCASSWLAGGNTGELFFGEGSRLTVL.

In this sample, this clonotype turned up many times. The CDR3 region has the DNA TGTGCCAGCAGCTTAGACTCAGGGGCGAATGGCTACACCTTC. This codes for CASSLDSGANGYTF. The chain joins TRBV7-2 to TRBJ1-2; possibly TRBD1 for D (6 bases). V was trimmed by 1 base and J by 6 bases, leaving 12 bases between them. In germline, CDR1 is SGHTA, CDR2 FQGNSA. This CDR3 has 14 residues.

This clonotype was found many times. This chain links TRBV2 with TRBJ2-2; weak D call: TRBD2 (6 bases). CDR3 length equals 18 residues. The ends were cut back, 1 base at V and 1 base at J, with 16 bases in the middle. Germline values: CDR1 SNHLY, CDR2 FYNNEI. The CDR3, as DNA: TGTGCCAGCAGTGAAGGGATTAGCGGTACCATGAACACCGGGGAGCTGTTTTTT. Its translation is CASSEGISGTMNTGELFF.

CDR3 nucleotide sequence: TGTGCCAGCAGTGACGGAGGGCAGCCCCAGCATTTT. It yields the protein CASSDGGQPQHF. The chain has TRBV12-3 or TRBV12-4 and TRBJ1-5; D is unresolved. This CDR3 comprises 12 residues. Trimming removed 5 bases from V and 7 bases from J, with 9 bases in between.

For this clonotype: One end of the junction does not line up with germline, which may come from a read error. The chain recombines TRBV7-7 with TRBJ1-1, with D possibly being TRBD1 (5 bases). The CDR3 runs 13 residues. Germline CDR1 SSHAT, CDR2 FNYEAQ (reference sequence). The CDR3 DNA is TGTGCTAGCAGCTTAAACGCAGGGTCTCAGGCTTTCTTT. Protein: CASSLNAGSQAFF.

The chain couples TRBV30 to TRBJ1-1; TRBD1 is a possible D gene (6 bases). Germline CDR1 GTSNPN, CDR2 SVGIG (reference sequence). CDR3 size: 14 residues. V was cut by 0 bases and J by 5 bases, with 13 bases left in between. The CDR3 bases are TGTGCCTGGAGTGTACCCACAGGGAGAACTGAAGCTTTCTTT. As protein: CAWSVPTGRTEAFF.

Regarding this clonotype: Being one base from a much bigger clone, this may be a read error. The chain employs TRBV19 and TRBJ2-5; TRBD1 matches at 9 bases. This CDR3 has 15 residues. Germline V gene sequence: CDR1 LNHDA, CDR2 SQIVND (reference sequence). The trim removed 10 bases at V and 4 bases at J, leaving 13 bases unmatched. CDR3 DNA: TGTGCCACCCCGACCAAAACAGGGGGCCGAGAGACCCAGTACTTC. The encoded protein is CATPTKTGGRETQYF.

The genes are TRBV7-2 and TRBJ2-1; 8 nucleotides line up with TRBD2. Germline V gives CDR1 SGHTA, CDR2 FQGNSA. The V and J ends lost 0 bases and 12 bases, in that order; junction bases with no gene match: 7. CDR3 length equals 14 residues. The DNA of the CDR3 is TGTGCCAGCAGCTTAGCTTCGGCCAGCGGGGGGCAGTTCTTC. Translation gives CASSLASASGGQFF.

This clonotype was seen at least ten times. This chain connects TRBV6-5 to TRBJ2-7; a possible D gene is TRBD1 (7 bases). This CDR3 contains 15 residues. Germline V gene data show CDR1 as MNHEY and CDR2 as SVGAGI. V was clipped by 4 bases and J by 4 bases, with 17 bases between them. The CDR3 DNA sequence: TGTGCCAGCAGTTCTAGGACAGGTCGGGGGTACGAGCAGTACTTC. Translation: CASSSRTGRGYEQYF.

The chain couples TRBV6-5 to TRBJ1-2; 11 bases align to TRBD1. The CDR3 is 15 amino acids. Germline CDR1 is MNHEY and CDR2 is SVGAGI. Germline trimming cut 2 bases from V and 6 bases from J; bases unmatched to any gene: 5. DNA for the CDR3: TGTGCCAGCAGTTACACCGGGACAGGGGGAAATGGCTACACCTTC. Protein product: CASSYTGTGGNGYTF.

The DNA of the CDR3 is TGCGCCAGCAGCCCAGGGGAGCCTAACTATGGCTACACCTTC. Its protein is CASSPGEPNYGYTF. The V gene is TRBV5-1, the J gene TRBJ1-2; D is perhaps TRBD1 (6 bases). V lost 4 bases, J lost 0 bases, and 10 bases lay in between. Germline assignment: CDR1 SGHRS and CDR2 YFSETQ. This CDR3 has 14 amino acids.